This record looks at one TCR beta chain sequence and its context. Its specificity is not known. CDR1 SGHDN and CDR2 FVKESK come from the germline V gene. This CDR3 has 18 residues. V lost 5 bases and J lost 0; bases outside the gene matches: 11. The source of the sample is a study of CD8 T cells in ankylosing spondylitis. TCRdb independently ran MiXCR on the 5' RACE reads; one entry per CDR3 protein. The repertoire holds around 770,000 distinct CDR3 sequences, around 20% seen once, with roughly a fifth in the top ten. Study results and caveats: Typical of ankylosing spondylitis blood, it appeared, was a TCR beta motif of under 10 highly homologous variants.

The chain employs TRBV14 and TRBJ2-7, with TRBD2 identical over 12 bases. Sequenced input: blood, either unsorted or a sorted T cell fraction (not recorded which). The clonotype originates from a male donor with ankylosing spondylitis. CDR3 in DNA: TGTGCCAGCAGCGAAATTGGACTAGCGGGGACTTCCTCCTACGAGCAGTACTTC. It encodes CASSEIGLAGTSSYEQYF.